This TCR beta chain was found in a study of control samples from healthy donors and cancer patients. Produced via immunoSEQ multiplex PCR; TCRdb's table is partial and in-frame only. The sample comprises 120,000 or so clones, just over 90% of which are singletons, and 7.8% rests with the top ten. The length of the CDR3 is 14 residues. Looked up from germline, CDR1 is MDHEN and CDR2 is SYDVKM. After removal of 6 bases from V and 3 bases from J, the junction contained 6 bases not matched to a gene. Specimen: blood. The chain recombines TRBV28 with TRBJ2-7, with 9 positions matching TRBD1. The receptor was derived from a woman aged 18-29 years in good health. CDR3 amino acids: CASRPGDRVYEQYF. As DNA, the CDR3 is TGTGCCAGCAGGCCCGGGGACAGGGTCTACGAGCAGTACTTC.